The rows below give T cell receptor beta chains drawn from one sample of a study of blood T cell repertoires in COVID-19. TCRdb's copy holds only in-frame clones and misses some; the assay was immunoSEQ multiplex PCR. The sample includes roughly 200,000 clones, approximately 85% of them seen just once. The sample consisted of peripheral blood. These receptors originate from a man in his sixties with acute or convalescent COVID-19. CDR3s include the opening cysteine and the closing phenylalanine or tryptophan. A D gene is named only where the DNA matches it firmly. Clone size is shown for a subset of rows, as once, few, many or a class of expanded clone.

v_gene,d_gene,j_gene,abundance,CDR3nt,CDR3aa
TRBV5-4,TRBD1,TRBJ2-5,few,TGTGCCAGCAGCTTAACAGGGGGCAAGGAGACCCAGTACTTC,CASSLTGGKETQYF
TRBV6-5,.,TRBJ1-1,.,TGTGCCAGCCAGGACAGAACTATGAACACTGAAGCTTTCTTT,CASQDRTMNTEAFF
TRBV28,TRBD1,TRBJ1-2,.,TGTGCCAGTGGGGGAGGACAGGCGTGGATCTATGGCTACACCTTC,CASGGGQAWIYGYTF
TRBV7-2,.,TRBJ2-3,.,TGTGCCAGCAGCATCTCGGGAGCGGCAGATACGCAGTATTTT,CASSISGAADTQYF
TRBV6-4,.,TRBJ1-6,.,TGTGCCACCCCCCTGAACAGGGTAGCTAATTCACCCCTCCACTTT,CATPLNRVANSPLHF
TRBV27,TRBD2,TRBJ2-7,.,TGTGCCAGCACTTATTATTCGGGAGGAAGCTACGAGCAGTACTTC,CASTYYSGGSYEQYF
TRBV29-1,TRBD2,TRBJ2-3,.,TGCAGCGTTGTAGCACTAGCGGGTACCAGGGATACGCAGTATTTT,CSVVALAGTRDTQYF
TRBV24-1,.,TRBJ2-3,once,TGTGCCACCAGCCGGGGGGCATCGGATACGCAGTATTTT,CATSRGASDTQYF
TRBV9,.,TRBJ2-4,.,TGTGCCAGCAGCGTAGGCGGCCTGGGCAAAAACATTCAGTACTTC,CASSVGGLGKNIQYF
TRBV7-2,TRBD1,TRBJ2-7,.,TGTGCCAGCAGCTTAGTTGGGGACAGCGCCTACGAGCAGTACTTC,CASSLVGDSAYEQYF
TRBV6-5,TRBD2,TRBJ2-1,.,TGTGCCGCGGGAGCTCAGGAGCAGTTCTTC,CAAGAQEQFF
TRBV19,.,TRBJ1-2,.,TGTGCCAGTAGCAAATCCCGAGAAGCTAACTATGGCTACACCTTC,CASSKSREANYGYTF
TRBV11-2,.,TRBJ2-5,.,TGTGCCAGCAGCTTACCGGGCCAAGAGACCCAGTACTTC,CASSLPGQETQYF
TRBV5-1,TRBD2,TRBJ2-3,.,TGCGCCAGCAGGGCGGGACTAAAAAGCACAGATACGCAGTATTTT,CASRAGLKSTDTQYF
TRBV9,.,TRBJ2-5,once,TGTGCCAGCAGCGTAGGTGTAGAGGCCCAAGAGACCCAGTACTTC,CASSVGVEAQETQYF
TRBV27,TRBD1,TRBJ2-7,.,TGTGCCAGCAGCCCATCCCCCGGGACAGGGACCTACGAGCAGTACTTC,CASSPSPGTGTYEQYF
TRBV6-6,.,TRBJ2-3,.,TGTGCCAGCAGTTACCGTGCGGGAGATACGCAGTATTTT,CASSYRAGDTQYF
TRBV7-2,.,TRBJ1-2,.,TGTGCCAGCAGCTCAACGACAATTACCACCTTC,CASSSTTITTF
TRBV9,.,TRBJ2-2,.,TGTGCCAGCAGCTTAGGGACATGGGGTCGCGGGGAGCTGTTTTTT,CASSLGTWGRGELFF
TRBV29-1,TRBD2,TRBJ2-3,few,TGCAGCGTTGCCCCATCCCCGGGACTAGCGGGAGGGCGGGGAGATACGCAGTATTTT,CSVAPSPGLAGGRGDTQYF
TRBV27,TRBD2,TRBJ2-1,.,TGTGCCAGCAGTTCTCGAGCGGGAGTACCCTCCTACAATGAGCAGTTCTTC,CASSSRAGVPSYNEQFF
TRBV2,.,TRBJ1-2,.,TGTGCCAGCATCGACCAGGGCTATGGCTACACCTTC,CASIDQGYGYTF
TRBV3-1/TRBV3-2,TRBD1,TRBJ2-5,.,TGTGCCAGCAGCCTGAGGACAGGGGCGATGGAGACCCAGTACTTC,CASSLRTGAMETQYF
TRBV7-2,TRBD2,TRBJ2-1,.,TGTGCCAGCAGCTTCCCGCGAGCGGGAGGGGGCAATGAGCAGTTCTTC,CASSFPRAGGGNEQFF
TRBV5-1,TRBD1,TRBJ2-5,.,TGCGCCAGCAGCTGGGACAGGGCCCAAGAGACCCAGTACTTC,CASSWDRAQETQYF
TRBV19,.,TRBJ2-6,.,TGTGCCAGTAGTTCCGCTCGGGGATCTGGGGCCAACGTCCTGACTTTC,CASSSARGSGANVLTF
TRBV18,TRBD1,TRBJ2-7,.,TGTGCCAGCTCACCCCGACAGGGGGCCAACGAGCAGTACTTC,CASSPRQGANEQYF
TRBV7-2,.,TRBJ2-5,.,TGTGCCAGCAGCTTGTACAGGGTAACAGAGACCCAGTACTTC,CASSLYRVTETQYF
TRBV18,TRBD2,TRBJ2-2,few,TGTGCCAGCTCACCCCAGCTAGCGGGGGGAACGAACACCGGGGAGCTGTTTTTT,CASSPQLAGGTNTGELFF
TRBV29-1,TRBD1,TRBJ2-3,.,TGCAGCGTTGTATCCGGGACAGGGAGTCGGGATACGCAGTATTTT,CSVVSGTGSRDTQYF
TRBV4-2,.,TRBJ1-4,.,TGTGCCAGCAGCCAAGAGGCCATCAGCGGGATACAAGGAGAAAAACTGTTTTTT,CASSQEAISGIQGEKLFF
TRBV27,TRBD1,TRBJ1-5,.,TGTGCCAGCAGTTTACAGGGGGCCGGCAATCAGCCCCAGCATTTT,CASSLQGAGNQPQHF
TRBV6-2/TRBV6-3,TRBD1,TRBJ1-1,.,TGTGCCAGCAGTTTTTCAGGGGGCACTGAAGCTTTCTTT,CASSFSGGTEAFF
TRBV19,TRBD2,TRBJ2-2,.,TGTGCCAGTAGTGTCCTATGGCGGGGGAGCACCGGGGAGCTGTTTTTT,CASSVLWRGSTGELFF
TRBV11-2,.,TRBJ1-1,.,TGTGCCAGCAGCGTCGTAGACTCGCCGAACACTGAAGCTTTCTTT,CASSVVDSPNTEAFF
TRBV14,TRBD1,TRBJ2-1,.,TGTGCCAGCAGCCAAAAACAGGGGGCCAATTACTACAATGAGCAGTTCTTC,CASSQKQGANYYNEQFF
TRBV19,.,TRBJ1-4,.,TGTGCCAGTAGTGAAAACAGGGTCCGTGAAAAACTGTTTTTT,CASSENRVREKLFF
TRBV11-2,TRBD1,TRBJ2-1,.,TGTGCCAGCAGTCCCCGGGACAGGGGAGTCTACAATGAGCAGTTCTTC,CASSPRDRGVYNEQFF
TRBV15,TRBD1,TRBJ1-2,.,TGTGCCACCAGCAGAGTCAAAGGGACAGCGGATGGCTACACCTTC,CATSRVKGTADGYTF
TRBV28,TRBD1,TRBJ1-2,.,TGTGCCAGCAGCCGGACAGGGAGCGGGGGCTACACCTTC,CASSRTGSGGYTF
TRBV19,TRBD1,TRBJ1-5,.,TGTGCCAGTAGTATTCGGGCAGGGGGCTCGGTTTTTAGCAATCAGCCCCAGCATTTT,CASSIRAGGSVFSNQPQHF
TRBV4-2,TRBD1,TRBJ2-5,once,TGTGCCAGCAGCCAGTACACTACAGGGGTCCGAGAGACCCAGTACTTC,CASSQYTTGVRETQYF
TRBV7-9,.,TRBJ2-3,.,TGTGCCAGCAGCGCACAGGTCGGCGGAAGCACAGATACGCAGTATTTT,CASSAQVGGSTDTQYF
TRBV6-5,.,TRBJ1-1,few,TGTGCCAGCACCCCACCCTCCCGGGATGAAGCTTTCTTT,CASTPPSRDEAFF
TRBV7-3,.,TRBJ2-1,.,TGTGCCAGCAGCCTCGGTCGGGACAATGAGCAGTTCTTC,CASSLGRDNEQFF
TRBV7-2,TRBD1,TRBJ2-7,few,TGTGCCAGCAGCCGGGACAGACAGTACGAGCAGTACTTC,CASSRDRQYEQYF
TRBV7-2,.,TRBJ1-1,.,TGTGCCAGCAGCTTATTGGCGGCGCGGGCTTTCTTT,CASSLLAARAFF
TRBV5-4,TRBD2,TRBJ2-7,.,TGTGCCAGCAGCTTGGGACTAGCGGGAGGGAACTCCTACGAGCAGTACTTC,CASSLGLAGGNSYEQYF
TRBV18,TRBD1,TRBJ1-4,.,TGTGCCAGCTGCGAAGACAGGGGAGCCGGAAAACTGTTTTTT,CASCEDRGAGKLFF
TRBV2,TRBD1,TRBJ1-4,.,TGTGCCAGCAGGACAGGGTCTGAAAAACTGTTTTTT,CASRTGSEKLFF
TRBV14,.,TRBJ2-7,.,TGTGCCAGCAGCCAAGGATCCGGTTTCTCCTACGAGCAGTACTTC,CASSQGSGFSYEQYF
TRBV19,.,TRBJ2-7,.,TGTGCCAGTAGTATTTCGTACACAGACTACGAGCAGTACTTC,CASSISYTDYEQYF
TRBV6-5,.,TRBJ1-5,few,TGTGCCAGCATTGGAGTGTATAGCAATCAGCCCCAGCATTTT,CASIGVYSNQPQHF